This TCR beta chain was retrieved from a study of cytomegalovirus exposure and HLA in healthy donors. 13 Jbeta primers and 60 Vbeta primers were used for the PCR. Only in-frame clones appear in the TCRdb table, and some are missing; sequencing was by immunoSEQ multiplex PCR. The sample yields about 180,000 clones, roughly 78% seen once. This clone was picked up a small number of times. V shed 1 base and J 4 bases; nucleotides not matched to a gene: 12. The CDR3 is 17 residues long. Germline V gene lookup returns CDR1 MGHRA and CDR2 YSYEKL. This sequence joins TRBV4-1 and TRBJ1-2; 7 nucleotides line up with TRBD1. Sequenced: PBMCs. The receptor comes from a woman aged 25-40 years in good health and CMV-seronegative. The CDR3 loop is CASSQGGGGAGPYGYTF. The CDR3 DNA reads TGCGCCAGCAGCCAAGGTGGAGGGGGCGCCGGGCCCTATGGCTACACCTTC.